A single sample is the source of the 32 T cell receptor beta chains below, sequenced in a study of T cells in Graves' hyperthyroidism and ophthalmopathy. The source material, RNA transcripts, was used to amplify TCR beta CDR3 regions. A set of HTBI primers served as the primers for a first-round RT-PCR of the TCR CDR3. TCRdb itself ran the multiplex PCR reads through MiXCR, one entry per CDR3 protein. This table has roughly 110,000 distinct CDR3 sequences, roughly 15% appearing once. Specimen: blood. These receptors originate from a woman between 45 and 65 years old with Graves' hyperthyroidism.

At least ten counts were recorded for this clonotype. This sequence joins TRBV7-8 and TRBJ1-2; the D is unclear. CDR1 and CDR2 (germline): SGHVS, FQNEAQ. V was clipped by 2 bases and J by 4 bases, with 8 bases between them. The CDR3 covers 13 residues. The CDR3 nucleotides read TGTGCCAGCAGCTTATGGGATTCCTATGGCTACACCTTC. This gives the protein CASSLWDSYGYTF.

This clonotype was recorded a few times. V is TRBV5-1 and J is TRBJ1-4; D not resolved. This CDR3 has 15 residues. Germline CDR1 SGHRS, CDR2 YFSETQ. V lost 0 bases, J lost 4 bases, and 10 bases lay in between. The CDR3 reads CASSLVSQNNEKLFF. CDR3 nucleotides: TGCGCCAGCAGCTTGGTCTCACAGAATAATGAAAAACTGTTTTTT.

This clonotype has more than one count but fewer than ten. The V gene is TRBV28, the J gene TRBJ1-5; 7 positions agree with TRBD1. This CDR3 spans 15 amino acids. V shed 7 bases, J shed 8 bases, and the junction held 14 bases outside the gene matches. The V gene's germline CDR1 is MDHEN and CDR2 SYDVKM. The CDR3, as DNA: TGTGCCAGCAATAGAAGACAGGGCCTGTGGGAGCCCCAGCATTTT. It encodes CASNRRQGLWEPQHF.

This clonotype was detected many times. This sequence joins TRBV5-1 and TRBJ2-5, with D unclear. V was pared by 4 bases and J by 10 bases, with 17 bases between. The CDR3 length is 13 residues. Germline V gene sequence: CDR1 SGHRS, CDR2 YFSETQ. The DNA for the CDR3 is TGCGCCAGCAGCCCCGACCGCCTTTCGGACCAGTACTTC. This translates into CASSPDRLSDQYF.

This clonotype was detected ten times or more. The rearrangement links TRBV12-3 or TRBV12-4 to TRBJ1-1; D unresolved. This CDR3 has 12 amino acids. Trimming shortened V by 4 bases and J by 6 bases, and 9 bases separated the two germline ends. This CDR3 is CASSSVVPEAFF. CDR3 nucleotide sequence: TGTGCCAGCAGTTCGGTCGTACCTGAAGCTTTCTTT.

This clonotype was counted between two and nine times. The chain employs TRBV6-2 or TRBV6-3 and TRBJ2-5, with 11 bases lining up with TRBD2. Germline V gene sequence: CDR1 MNHEY, CDR2 SVGEGT. V shed 5 bases and J 2 bases; nucleotides not matched to a gene: 7. The CDR3 has 16 residues. In nucleotides, the CDR3 is TGTGCCAGCAGTCCTTGGGGACTAGCGGAACAAGAGACCCAGTACTTC. Translated, it gives CASSPWGLAEQETQYF.

This clonotype was recorded at least ten times. V is TRBV30 and J is TRBJ2-3; D might be TRBD2 (5 bases). The germline V and J ends were trimmed by 4 bases and 4 bases, with 9 bases remaining between them. The CDR3 is made up of 12 amino acids. In germline, CDR1 is GTSNPN, CDR2 SVGIG (reference sequence). The chain's CDR3 is CAWKLRADTQYF. The CDR3 DNA follows: TGTGCCTGGAAGTTGCGGGCAGATACGCAGTATTTT.

This clonotype has only a few counts. The rearrangement joins TRBV14 to TRBJ2-7; tentatively, D is TRBD1 (6 bases). With 4 bases removed from V and 3 bases from J, the gap between germline ends came to 16 bases. Germline lookup yields CDR1 SGHDN and CDR2 FVKESK. The CDR3 totals 15 residues. The DNA of the CDR3 is TGTGCCAGCAGCCCACCAGGGGCTCCCAACTACGAGCAGTACTTC. Translated: CASSPPGAPNYEQYF.

This clonotype was detected many times. The chain's CDR3 is CATSDPLAGGVDTQYF. The CDR3 nucleotides are TGTGCCACCAGTGATCCCTTAGCGGGAGGAGTAGATACGCAGTATTTT. This chain joins TRBV24-1 and TRBJ2-3, with 10 bases fitting TRBD2. V trimming: 3 bases; J trimming: 5 bases; junction bases outside the gene matches: 7. Germline CDR1 is KGHDR and CDR2 is SFDVKD. The CDR3 has 16 residues.

This clonotype came up many times. This chain joins TRBV19 and TRBJ2-2; TRBD2 agrees at 7 bases. V gave up 0 bases and J gave up 4 bases; unmatched junction bases: 5. Germline V gene lookup returns CDR1 LNHDA and CDR2 SQIVND (reference sequence). There are 16 residues in the CDR3. The CDR3 DNA sequence: TGTGCCAGTAGTATAGATTCATTAGCGGGCACCGGGGAGCTGTTTTTT. This translates into CASSIDSLAGTGELFF. The complete variable domain, with remaining parts taken from reference TRBV19 and TRBJ2-2, reads DGGITQSPKYLFRKEGQNVTLSCEQNLNHDAMYWYRQDPGQGLRLIYYSQIVNDFQKGDIAEGYSVSREKKESFPLTVTSAQKNPTAFYLCASSIDSLAGTGELFFGEGSRLTVL.

The CDR3, as DNA: TGTGCCAGCAGGTTACGGCTTGAGCAGTTCTTC. It yields the protein CASRLRLEQFF. The V and J genes are TRBV3-1 and TRBJ2-1; D is unclear. V shed 6 bases and J shed 9 bases, with 9 bases lying between them. The CDR3 runs to 11 residues. Germline values: CDR1 LGHDT, CDR2 YNNKEL (reference sequence).

The chain uses TRBV28 and TRBJ2-7, with 11 bases matching TRBD2. J was trimmed by 5 bases and V by 4 bases; bases with no gene match: 16. Looked up from germline, CDR1 is MDHEN and CDR2 is SYDVKM. This CDR3 spans 18 amino acids. This chain's CDR3 is CASSSDWTLAGGKNEQYF. For the CDR3, the DNA is TGTGCCAGCAGTTCCGACTGGACCCTAGCGGGAGGAAAAAACGAGCAGTACTTC.

This sequence joins TRBV19 and TRBJ1-5; D possibly corresponds to TRBD1 (6 bases). Germline CDR1 LNHDA, CDR2 SQIVND (reference sequence). V was shortened by 7 bases and J by 0 bases, with 16 bases between the two germline ends. There are 16 residues in the CDR3. CDR3 residues: CASNYSSGDSNQPQHF. The CDR3 DNA reads TGTGCCAGTAATTACTCCTCAGGGGATAGCAATCAGCCCCAGCATTTT.

This clonotype showed up many times. V is TRBV24-1 and J is TRBJ2-3; perhaps TRBD2 as D (6 bases). Trimming cost V 9 bases and J 0 bases, with 6 bases left between them. Germline CDR1 is KGHDR and CDR2 is SFDVKD. This CDR3 spans 12 amino acids. The CDR3: CATGTSTDTQYF. As DNA, the CDR3 is TGTGCCACCGGGACTAGCACAGATACGCAGTATTTT.

The chain is built from TRBV6-2 or TRBV6-3 and TRBJ2-1; 8 nucleotides match TRBD2. From germline, CDR1 is MNHEY and CDR2 SVGEGT. V trimming: 2 bases; J trimming: 7 bases; junction bases outside the gene matches: 7. The CDR3 extends over 15 amino acids. CDR3 nucleotide sequence: TGTGCCAGCAGTTACATTACGGGAGGGGGGAATGAGCAGTTCTTC. It codes for CASSYITGGGNEQFF.

This clonotype was detected only once. The V call is TRBV20-1, the J call TRBJ1-5; 9 bases fit TRBD1. There are 16 residues in the CDR3. Germline V CDR1 and CDR2: DFQATT, SNEGSKA (reference sequence). The V segment lost 6 bases and the J segment 2 bases; nucleotides outside the gene matches: 11. The CDR3 DNA reads as TGCAGTGCAAAACAGGGGGCGCTTAAGGGCAATCAGCCCCAGCATTTT. Translating it yields CSAKQGALKGNQPQHF.

This clonotype was recorded at least ten times. The chain links TRBV27 to TRBJ2-5, with 7 bases matching TRBD1. The CDR3 covers 14 residues. V shed 3 bases and J 7 bases; nucleotides not matched to a gene: 8. CDR1 is MNHEY and CDR2 is SMNVEV in the germline V gene (reference sequence). The CDR3 reads CASSLVGTEGTQYF. The CDR3 DNA is TGTGCCAGCAGTTTGGTCGGGACAGAGGGGACCCAGTACTTC.

This clonotype was seen at least ten times. The V gene is TRBV6-6, the J gene TRBJ2-7, with D maybe TRBD2 (5 bases). The CDR3 is 14 amino acids. Trimming left V 0 bases short and J 5 bases short, with 11 bases between. The germline V gene has CDR1 MNHNY and CDR2 SVGAGI (reference sequence). This CDR3 reads CASSYSSGSHEQYF. In nucleotides, the CDR3 is TGTGCCAGCAGTTACTCGTCGGGATCCCACGAGCAGTACTTC.

This clonotype was seen ten or more times. The chain links TRBV7-9 to TRBJ2-1, with TRBD2 matching 15 bases. Unmatched junction bases numbered 8, after V lost 2 bases and J lost 9 bases. In germline, CDR1 is SEHNR, CDR2 FQNEAQ (reference sequence). There are 17 residues in the CDR3. The CDR3 region has the DNA TGTGCCAGCAGCTTACCCGGACTAGCGGGAGGGCGCTTTGAGCAGTTCTTC. The encoded protein is CASSLPGLAGGRFEQFF.

This chain joins TRBV20-1 and TRBJ2-7, with 8 bases lining up with TRBD1. The CDR3 contains 14 residues. Losses at the gene ends were 5 bases for V and 2 bases for J; bases not matched to a gene: 8. The germline CDR1 and CDR2 sequences are DFQATT and SNEGSKA (reference sequence). CDR3 in amino acids: CSARDRMTTYEQYF. Written as DNA, the CDR3 is TGCAGTGCTCGGGACAGGATGACGACCTACGAGCAGTACTTC.

The chain is built from TRBV5-1 and TRBJ1-4, with TRBD1 identical over 9 bases. The CDR3 is made up of 14 amino acids. Germline V lookup: CDR1 SGHRS, CDR2 YFSETQ. Trimming took 3 bases from V and 7 from J; bases not matched to a gene: 4. In nucleotides, the CDR3 is TGCGCCAGCAGCTCCGGGACAGGGAGTGAAAAACTGTTTTTT. Translation: CASSSGTGSEKLFF. Using reference TRBV5-1 and TRBJ1-4 for the parts outside the CDR3, the full variable domain is KAGVTQTPRYLIKTRGQQVTLSCSPISGHRSVSWYQQTPGQGLQFLFEYFSETQRNKGNFPGRFSGRQFSNSRSEMNVSTLELGDSALYLCASSSGTGSEKLFFGSGTQLSVL.

This chain links TRBV18 with TRBJ2-7; tentative D call: TRBD2 (6 bases). V lost 5 bases to trimming and J lost 5 bases, with 13 bases between them. The CDR3 totals 13 residues. Looked up from germline, CDR1 is KGHSH and CDR2 is LQKENI. The CDR3 loop is CASSLLSGDEQYF. Written as DNA, the CDR3 is TGTGCCAGCTCATTACTCTCGGGGGACGAGCAGTACTTC.

This clonotype was detected ten times or more. One end of the junction fails to match germline, which may point to a read error. This rearrangement joins TRBV7-7 to TRBJ2-2, with TRBD1 matching 9 bases. This CDR3 contains 14 residues. Germline V lookup: CDR1 SSHAT, CDR2 FNYEAQ (reference sequence). The CDR3 bases are TGTGCTAGCAGCCTGGGACAGGGAGACGGGGAGCTGTTTTTT. The encoded protein is CASSLGQGDGELFF.

The rearrangement links TRBV6-6 to TRBJ1-1, with 9 bases lining up with TRBD1. Trimming took 0 bases from V and 0 from J; bases not matched to a gene: 14. This CDR3 has 20 amino acids. The V gene's germline CDR1 is MNHNY and CDR2 SVGAGI (reference sequence). The CDR3 DNA is TGTGCCAGCAGTTACTCACGCGGGGGACAGGGTACGGCGATGAACACTGAAGCTTTCTTT. It encodes CASSYSRGGQGTAMNTEAFF.

In its sample, this clonotype was seen many times. V gene TRBV28 combines with J gene TRBJ2-1, with 11 bases matching TRBD2. CDR1 and CDR2 (germline): MDHEN, SYDVKM. The CDR3 consists of 16 residues. After removal of 5 bases from V and 5 bases from J, the junction contained 8 bases not matched to a gene. The CDR3 nucleotides are TGTGCCAGCAGTCCTCTCGGGACTAGCGGTAACAATGAGCAGTTCTTC. Translation gives CASSPLGTSGNNEQFF.

V is TRBV11-2 and J is TRBJ2-1, with 11 bases aligning to TRBD2. Per the germline V gene, CDR1 is SGHAT and CDR2 is FQNNGV. After removal of 3 bases from V and 9 bases from J, the junction contained 7 bases not matched to a gene. The CDR3 sequence is 15 residues long. CDR3 sequence: CASSFTSGSQGEQFF. The CDR3 nucleotides are TGTGCCAGCAGCTTCACTAGCGGGAGTCAGGGTGAGCAGTTCTTC.

This clonotype was detected many times. The chain combines TRBV12-3 or TRBV12-4 with TRBJ2-3; TRBD2 matches 8 bases. Trimming removed 5 bases from V and 0 bases from J; junction bases left unmatched: 4. This CDR3 spans 15 amino acids. CDR3 loop: CASSISGESTDTQYF. For the CDR3, the DNA is TGTGCCAGCAGTATTAGCGGGGAGAGCACAGATACGCAGTATTTT.

This clonotype was seen only a few times. The conserved phenylalanine or tryptophan normally closing the CDR3 is absent here, so this likely arose from a read error. The rearrangement links TRBV18 to TRBJ2-3; 12 bases map to TRBD2. Unmatched junction bases numbered 4, after V lost 0 bases and J lost 3 bases. This CDR3 region has 17 residues. CDR1 and CDR2 (germline): KGHSH, LQKENI. The CDR3, as DNA: TGTGCCAGCTCACCACCGGTTGGACTAGCGGGGACAGATACGCAGTATTCT. Amino acid sequence: CASSPPVGLAGTDTQYS.

The chain recombines TRBV13 with TRBJ2-5; 11 nucleotides match TRBD1. The ends lost 5 bases at V and 5 bases at J; junction bases unmatched: 13. This CDR3 is built from 17 residues. From germline, CDR1 is PRHDT and CDR2 FYEKMQ (reference sequence). The CDR3 region has the DNA TGTGCCAGCAGCACACTCCGACGGACAGGGGGCGTCGAGACCCAGTACTTC. It translates to CASSTLRRTGGVETQYF.

This clonotype occurred many times. The chain carries TRBV20-1 and TRBJ2-2; tentatively, D is TRBD2 (5 bases). Germline assignment: CDR1 DFQATT and CDR2 SNEGSKA (reference sequence). The CDR3 totals 13 residues. Trimming took 5 bases from V and 0 from J, leaving 7 bases between them. Written as DNA, the CDR3 is TGCAGTGCTGTCGGGACGAACACCGGGGAGCTGTTTTTT. Protein product: CSAVGTNTGELFF.

This clonotype showed up many times. The V call is TRBV6-1, the J call TRBJ2-5, with 10 nucleotides matching TRBD1. Trimming took 6 bases from V and 5 from J; bases not matched to a gene: 12. Per the germline V gene, CDR1 is MNHNS and CDR2 is SASEGT. The CDR3 runs to 16 residues. The CDR3: CASRANGQGGLETQYF. CDR3 DNA: TGTGCCAGCAGGGCAAACGGACAGGGGGGTCTGGAGACCCAGTACTTC.

This clonotype was counted many times. V gene TRBV6-1 combines with J gene TRBJ2-1; weak D call: TRBD2 (6 bases). Germline V gives CDR1 MNHNS, CDR2 SASEGT. CDR3 length equals 14 residues. The V end was cut by 6 bases, the J end by 4 bases, with 13 bases between. This CDR3 reads CASSGGDPYNEQFF. In nucleotides, the CDR3 is TGTGCCAGCAGCGGAGGGGACCCATACAATGAGCAGTTCTTC.